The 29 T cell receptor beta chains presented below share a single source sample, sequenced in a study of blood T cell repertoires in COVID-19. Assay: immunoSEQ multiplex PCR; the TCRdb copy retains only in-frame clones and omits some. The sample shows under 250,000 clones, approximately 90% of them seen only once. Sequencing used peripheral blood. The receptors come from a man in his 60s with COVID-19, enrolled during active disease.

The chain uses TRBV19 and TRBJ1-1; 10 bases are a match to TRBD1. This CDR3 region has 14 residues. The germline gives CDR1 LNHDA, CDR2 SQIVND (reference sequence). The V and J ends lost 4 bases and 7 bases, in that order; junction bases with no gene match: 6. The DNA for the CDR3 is TGTGCCAGTAGTAAGGGACAGGGGCTGGGTGAAGCTTTCTTT. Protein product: CASSKGQGLGEAFF.

The CDR3: CASISEVFEAFF. The CDR3 DNA sequence: TGTGCCAGTATTTCCGAGGTCTTTGAAGCTTTCTTT. The chain has TRBV19 and TRBJ1-1; D is unclear. In germline, CDR1 is LNHDA, CDR2 SQIVND (reference sequence). This CDR3 is built from 12 residues. The V end lost 7 bases, the J end lost 7 bases, and 13 bases lay between the germline ends.

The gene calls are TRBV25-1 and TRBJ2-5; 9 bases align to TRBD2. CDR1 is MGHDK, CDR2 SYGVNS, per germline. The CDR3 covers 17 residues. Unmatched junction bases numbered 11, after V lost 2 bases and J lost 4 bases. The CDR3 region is CASSERAGGPLRETQYF. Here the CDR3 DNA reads TGTGCCAGCAGTGAAAGGGCGGGAGGGCCCTTAAGAGAGACCCAGTACTTC.

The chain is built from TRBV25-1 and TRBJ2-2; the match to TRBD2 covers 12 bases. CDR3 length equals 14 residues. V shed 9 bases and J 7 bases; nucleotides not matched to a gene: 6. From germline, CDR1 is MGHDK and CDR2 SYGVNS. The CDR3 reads CASPTSGRIGELFF. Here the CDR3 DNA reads TGTGCCAGTCCGACTAGCGGGAGAATCGGGGAGCTGTTTTTT.

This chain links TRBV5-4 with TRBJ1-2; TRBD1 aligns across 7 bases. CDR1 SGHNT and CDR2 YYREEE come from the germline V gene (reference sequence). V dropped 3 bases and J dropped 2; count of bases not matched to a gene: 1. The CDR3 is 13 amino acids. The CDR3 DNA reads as TGTGCCAGCAGCTCGACAGGGAACTATGGCTACACCTTC. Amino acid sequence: CASSSTGNYGYTF.

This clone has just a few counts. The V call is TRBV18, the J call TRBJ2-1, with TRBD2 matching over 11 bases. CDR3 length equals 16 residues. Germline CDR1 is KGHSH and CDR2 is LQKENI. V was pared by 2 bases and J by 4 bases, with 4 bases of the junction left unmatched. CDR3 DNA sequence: TGTGCCAGCTCACCATCTCGACTAGCGGGGTACAATGAGCAGTTCTTC. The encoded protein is CASSPSRLAGYNEQFF.

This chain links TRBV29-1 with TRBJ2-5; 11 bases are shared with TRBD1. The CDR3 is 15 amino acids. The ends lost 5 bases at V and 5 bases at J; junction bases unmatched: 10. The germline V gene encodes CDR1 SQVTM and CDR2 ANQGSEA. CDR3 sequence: CSVMGTGGREETQYF. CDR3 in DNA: TGCAGCGTTATGGGGACAGGGGGAAGGGAGGAGACCCAGTACTTC.

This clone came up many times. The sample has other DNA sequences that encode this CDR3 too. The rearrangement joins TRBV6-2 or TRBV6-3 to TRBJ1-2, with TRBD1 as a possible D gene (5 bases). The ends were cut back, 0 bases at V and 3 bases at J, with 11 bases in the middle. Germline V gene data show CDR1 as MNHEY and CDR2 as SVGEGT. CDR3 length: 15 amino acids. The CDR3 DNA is TGTGCCAGCAGTTACTCGGGGCAGGGCGACTATGGCTACACCTTC. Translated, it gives CASSYSGQGDYGYTF.

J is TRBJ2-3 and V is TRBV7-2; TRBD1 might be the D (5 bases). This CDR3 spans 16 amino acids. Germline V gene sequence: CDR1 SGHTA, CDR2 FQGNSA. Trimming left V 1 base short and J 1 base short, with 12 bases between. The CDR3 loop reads CASSLVRVGGTDTQYF. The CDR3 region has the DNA TGTGCCAGCAGCTTAGTCAGGGTCGGCGGCACAGATACGCAGTATTTT. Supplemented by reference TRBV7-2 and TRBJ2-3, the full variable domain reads GAGVSQSPSNKVTEKGKDVELRCDPISGHTALYWYRQSLGQGLEFLIYFQGNSAPDKSGLPSDRFSAERTGGSVSTLTIQRTQQEDSAVYLCASSLVRVGGTDTQYFGPGTRLTVL.

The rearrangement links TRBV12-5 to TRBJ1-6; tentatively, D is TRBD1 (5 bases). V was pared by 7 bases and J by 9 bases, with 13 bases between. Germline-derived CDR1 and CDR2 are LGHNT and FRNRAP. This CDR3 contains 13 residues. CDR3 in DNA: TGTGCTAGTGTCCTTGGGGGGGGTTCACCCCTCCACTTT. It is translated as CASVLGGGSPLHF.

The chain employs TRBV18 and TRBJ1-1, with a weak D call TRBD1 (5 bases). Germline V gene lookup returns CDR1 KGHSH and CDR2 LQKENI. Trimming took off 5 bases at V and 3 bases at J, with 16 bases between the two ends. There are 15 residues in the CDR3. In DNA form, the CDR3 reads TGTGCCAGCTCAAATGGGAGGTGGGGACACACTGAAGCTTTCTTT. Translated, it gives CASSNGRWGHTEAFF.

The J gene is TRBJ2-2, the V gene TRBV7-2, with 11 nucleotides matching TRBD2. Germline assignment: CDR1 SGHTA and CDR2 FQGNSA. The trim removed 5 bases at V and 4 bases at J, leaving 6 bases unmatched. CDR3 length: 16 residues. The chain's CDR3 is CASSIRLAGPTGELFF. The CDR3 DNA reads TGTGCCAGCAGCATTCGACTAGCGGGACCCACCGGGGAGCTGTTTTTT.

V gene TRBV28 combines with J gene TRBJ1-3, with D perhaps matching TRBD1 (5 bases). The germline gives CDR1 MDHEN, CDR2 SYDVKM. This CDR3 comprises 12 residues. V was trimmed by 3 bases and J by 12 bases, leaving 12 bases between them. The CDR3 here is CASSLGGTGIYF. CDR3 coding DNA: TGTGCCAGCAGTTTGGGGGGGACTGGCATATATTTT.

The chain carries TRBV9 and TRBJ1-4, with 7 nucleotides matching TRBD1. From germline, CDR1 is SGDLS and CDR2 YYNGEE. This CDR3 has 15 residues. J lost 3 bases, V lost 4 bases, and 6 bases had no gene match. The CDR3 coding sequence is TGTGCCAGCAGCATCGGACAGGCGCCTAATGAAAAACTGTTTTTT. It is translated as CASSIGQAPNEKLFF. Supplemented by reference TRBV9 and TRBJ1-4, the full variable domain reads DSGVTQTPKHLITATGQRVTLRCSPRSGDLSVYWYQQSLDQGLQFLIQYYNGEERAKGNILERFSAQQFPDLHSELNLSSLELGDSALYFCASSIGQAPNEKLFFGSGTQLSVL.

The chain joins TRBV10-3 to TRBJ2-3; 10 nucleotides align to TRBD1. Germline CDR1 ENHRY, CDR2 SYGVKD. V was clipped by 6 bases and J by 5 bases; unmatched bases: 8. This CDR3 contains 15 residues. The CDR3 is CAIRTDRGLEDTQYF. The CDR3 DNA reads TGTGCCATCAGGACCGACAGGGGGCTAGAAGATACGCAGTATTTT.

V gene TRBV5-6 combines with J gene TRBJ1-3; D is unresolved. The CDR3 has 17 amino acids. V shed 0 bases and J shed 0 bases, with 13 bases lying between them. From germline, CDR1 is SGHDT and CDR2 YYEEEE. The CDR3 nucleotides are TGTGCCAGCAGCTTGGTCGCGGAGGGTATCTCTGGAAACACCATATATTTT. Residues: CASSLVAEGISGNTIYF.

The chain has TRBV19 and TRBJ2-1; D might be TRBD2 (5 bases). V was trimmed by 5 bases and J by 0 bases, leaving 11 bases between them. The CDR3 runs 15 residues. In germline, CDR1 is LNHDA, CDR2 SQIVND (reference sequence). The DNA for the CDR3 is TGTGCCAGTAGTGCTTCGGGGAGCTCCTACAATGAGCAGTTCTTC. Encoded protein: CASSASGSSYNEQFF.

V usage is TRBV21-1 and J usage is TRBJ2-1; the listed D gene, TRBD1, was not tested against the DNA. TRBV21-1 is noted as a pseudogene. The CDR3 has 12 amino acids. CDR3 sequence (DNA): TGTGCCAGCAGCACAGGGGCCAATGAGCAGTTCTTC. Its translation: CASSTGANEQFF.

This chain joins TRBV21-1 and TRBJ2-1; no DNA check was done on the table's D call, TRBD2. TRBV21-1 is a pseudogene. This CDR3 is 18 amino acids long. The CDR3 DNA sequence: TGTGCCAGCAGCCCCATAGTCAGAGGGGGGGAATTCTACAATGAGCAGTTCTTC. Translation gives CASSPIVRGGEFYNEQFF.

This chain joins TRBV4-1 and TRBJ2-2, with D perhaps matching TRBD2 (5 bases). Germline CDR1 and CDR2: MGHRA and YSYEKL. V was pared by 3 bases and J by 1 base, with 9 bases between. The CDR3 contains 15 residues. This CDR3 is CASSQEVRNTGELFF. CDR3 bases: TGCGCCAGCAGCCAGGAGGTCCGGAACACCGGGGAGCTGTTTTTT.

For the CDR3, the DNA is TGTGCCAGCAGTTACTCCGGAGGGTACAATGAGCAGTTCTTC. Its protein is CASSYSGGYNEQFF. The chain employs TRBV6-5 and TRBJ2-1, with a possible D match to TRBD2 (6 bases). V was cut by 0 bases and J by 4 bases, with 7 bases left in between. This CDR3 comprises 14 residues. In germline, CDR1 is MNHEY, CDR2 SVGAGI.

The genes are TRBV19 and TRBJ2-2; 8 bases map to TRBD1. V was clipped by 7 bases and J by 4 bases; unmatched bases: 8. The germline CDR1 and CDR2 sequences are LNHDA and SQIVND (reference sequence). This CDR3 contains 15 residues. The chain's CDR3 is CASMAGGTTTGELFF. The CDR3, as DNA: TGTGCCAGTATGGCAGGGGGCACGACCACCGGGGAGCTGTTTTTT.

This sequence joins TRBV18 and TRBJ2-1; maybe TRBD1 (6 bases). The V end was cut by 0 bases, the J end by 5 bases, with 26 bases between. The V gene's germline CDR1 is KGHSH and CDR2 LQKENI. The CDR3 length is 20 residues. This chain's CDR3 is CASSPPRDNLPLDVNNEQFF. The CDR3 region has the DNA TGTGCCAGCTCACCACCTCGGGACAACTTACCATTAGACGTCAACAATGAGCAGTTCTTC.

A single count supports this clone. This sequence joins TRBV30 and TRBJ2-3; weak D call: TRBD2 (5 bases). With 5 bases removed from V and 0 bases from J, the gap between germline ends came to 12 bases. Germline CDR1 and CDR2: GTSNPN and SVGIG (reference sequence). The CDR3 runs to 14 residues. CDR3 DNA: TGTGCCTGGGCGGTAGCGAGTAGCACAGATACGCAGTATTTT. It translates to CAWAVASSTDTQYF.

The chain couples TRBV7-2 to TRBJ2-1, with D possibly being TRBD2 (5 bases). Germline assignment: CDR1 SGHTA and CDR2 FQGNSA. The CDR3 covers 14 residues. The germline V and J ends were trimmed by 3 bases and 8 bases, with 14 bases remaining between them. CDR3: CASSFGGGGDEQFF. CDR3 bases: TGTGCCAGCAGCTTCGGAGGAGGAGGCGATGAGCAGTTCTTC. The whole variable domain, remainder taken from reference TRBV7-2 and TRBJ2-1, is GAGVSQSPSNKVTEKGKDVELRCDPISGHTALYWYRQSLGQGLEFLIYFQGNSAPDKSGLPSDRFSAERTGGSVSTLTIQRTQQEDSAVYLCASSFGGGGDEQFFGPGTRLTVL.

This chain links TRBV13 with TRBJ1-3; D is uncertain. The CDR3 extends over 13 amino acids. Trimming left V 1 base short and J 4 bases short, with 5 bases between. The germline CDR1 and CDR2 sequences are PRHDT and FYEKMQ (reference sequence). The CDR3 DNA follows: TGTGCCAGCAGCTTAGTTTCGGGAAACACCATATATTTT. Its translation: CASSLVSGNTIYF.

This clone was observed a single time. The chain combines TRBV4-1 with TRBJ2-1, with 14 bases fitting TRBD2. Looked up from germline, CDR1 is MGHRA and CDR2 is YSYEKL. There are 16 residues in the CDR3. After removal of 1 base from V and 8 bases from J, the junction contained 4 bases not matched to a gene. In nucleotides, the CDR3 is TGCGCCAGCAGCCAAGCAGGGACTAGCGGGAGTTATGAGCAGTTCTTC. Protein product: CASSQAGTSGSYEQFF.

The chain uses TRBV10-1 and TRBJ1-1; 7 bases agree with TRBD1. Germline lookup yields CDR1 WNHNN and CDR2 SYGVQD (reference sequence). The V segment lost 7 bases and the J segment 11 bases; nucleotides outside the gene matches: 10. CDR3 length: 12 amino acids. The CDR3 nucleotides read TGCGCCAGCAACGACCAGACAGGGCTGGCTTTCTTT. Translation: CASNDQTGLAFF.

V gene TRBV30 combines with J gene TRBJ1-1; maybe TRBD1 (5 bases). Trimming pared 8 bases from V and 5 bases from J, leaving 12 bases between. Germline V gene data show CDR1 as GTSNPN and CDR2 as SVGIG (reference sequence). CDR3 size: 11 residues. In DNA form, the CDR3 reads TGTGCCCACGGGGGGATAACTGAAGCTTTCTTT. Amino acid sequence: CAHGGITEAFF.